What follows are 27 T cell receptor beta chains derived from one specimen sequenced in a study of T cells in women clearing cervical HPV infection (dated by TCRdb to 2017 to 2018). To prepare the library, the immunoSEQ multiplex PCR assay was applied. In TCRdb, the immuneACCESS table is reduced to in-frame sequences with V and J assigned. These tables do not hold every clone; where another copy was compared, an unresolved V gene accounts for under half, and the others remain unexplained. The table for this sample lists approximately 17,000 clones. The ten largest clones add up to about 10% of the sample. The specimen was blood buffy coat. The source of these receptors is a woman aged 18 to 75 with a cervical HPV16 infection that either progressed to CIN3+ or cleared (not recorded which).

Turning to this clone: The CDR3 end falls 3 residues outside the read, so it is completed with the germline J gene. The rearrangement uses TRBV2 and TRBJ2-1; 8 nucleotides line up with TRBD1. Germline V gene lookup returns CDR1 SNHLY and CDR2 FYNNEI. The CDR3 length is 13 residues. V gave up 11 bases and J gave up 3 bases; unmatched junction bases: 6. This chain's CDR3 is CAGSGQDYNEQFF. CDR3 DNA (partial): TGTGCCGGCTCGGGACAGGACTACAATGAG.

On this clone: The observed sequence ends 3 residues before the CDR3 terminus, with the missing tail filled in from the germline J gene. The chain is built from TRBV11-3 and TRBJ1-1; 9 bases match TRBD1. Germline CDR1 SGHNT, CDR2 YENEEA. The CDR3 runs to 14 residues. After removal of 3 bases from V and 1 base from J, the junction contained 0 bases not matched to a gene. The covered CDR3 bases are TGTGCCAGCAGCTTGGGACAGGGGAACACTGAA. This encodes CASSLGQGNTE. The whole CDR3 sequence reads CASSLGQGNTEAFF.

A note on this clone: The CDR3 is cut off 3 residues early in the read; its end comes from the germline J gene. This chain joins TRBV12-3 or TRBV12-4 and TRBJ1-5; 8 nucleotides agree with TRBD1. This CDR3 spans 15 amino acids. The V gene end was trimmed by 6 bases and the J gene end by 7 bases; junction bases not matched to a gene: 11. The CDR3 loop reads CASSSGQGRLQPQHF. The CDR3 bases that were read are TGTGCCAGCAGCTCCGGACAGGGCCGATTACAGCCC.

The part of the CDR3 DNA that was read is TGCGCCAGCAGCCAAGATGACGCGGGAGCTGGAAACACC. It translates to CASSQDDAGAGNT. The full CDR3 protein is CASSQDDAGAGNTIYF. V is TRBV4-1 and J is TRBJ1-3; D is unclear. The read stops 3 residues short of the end of the CDR3; the missing end is completed from the germline J gene. Trimming removed 0 bases at V and 2 bases at J, with 11 bases between. The CDR3 has 16 residues. Germline CDR1 MGHRA, CDR2 YSYEKL.

With respect to this clone: The CDR3 goes on 3 residues after the read ends, and that part is filled in from the germline J gene. This chain connects TRBV5-1 to TRBJ1-5; 9 bases align to TRBD1. The CDR3 extends over 15 amino acids. V trimming: 4 bases; J trimming: 4 bases; junction bases outside the gene matches: 6. The germline V gene has CDR1 SGHRS and CDR2 YFSETQ. The CDR3 here is CASSPFGTGNQPQHF. The sequenced CDR3 bases are TGCGCCAGCAGCCCCTTTGGGACAGGGAATCAGCCC.

Comments on this clone: The CDR3 extends 3 residues past the end of the read, so its final part is completed from the germline J gene. The rearrangement uses TRBV9 and TRBJ2-1, with D possibly matching TRBD2 (5 bases). Germline values: CDR1 SGDLS, CDR2 YYNGEE. Trimming took 2 bases from V and 6 from J, leaving 15 bases between them. The CDR3 sequence is 15 residues long. Incomplete CDR3 DNA: TGTGCCAGCAGCGTGGGCGGGCAAAGCGGCAATGAG. This translates into CASSVGGQSGNE. The whole CDR3 sequence reads CASSVGGQSGNEQFF.

On this clone: The read falls 3 residues short of the CDR3 end, and the missing part is taken from the germline J gene. The V gene is TRBV2, the J gene TRBJ1-6; D possibly corresponds to TRBD1 (5 bases). Germline CDR1 SNHLY, CDR2 FYNNEI. The V end lost 6 bases, the J end lost 8 bases, and 17 bases lay between the germline ends. The CDR3 sequence is 15 residues long. The CDR3 loop reads CASRPDPQGDSPLHF. CDR3 DNA (partial): TGTGCCAGCAGACCCGACCCCCAAGGGGATTCACCC.

As for this clone: The read ends 3 residues before the CDR3 terminus; that terminus is restored from the germline J gene. Different DNA sequences within this sample yield the same CDR3. The rearrangement uses TRBV2 and TRBJ1-5; 9 nucleotides align to TRBD1. Germline lookup yields CDR1 SNHLY and CDR2 FYNNEI. After removal of 5 bases from V and 1 base from J, the junction contained 6 bases not matched to a gene. The CDR3 spans 16 residues. This CDR3 is CASSRQGGRSNQPQHF. The DNA read from the CDR3 is TGTGCCAGCAGTAGACAGGGGGGAAGGAGCAATCAGCCC.

This clone is identified as large from frequency. With the read ending 3 residues before the CDR3 end, the germline J gene is used to fill in that end. The V call is TRBV2, the J call TRBJ2-5; D remains ambiguous. Per germline, CDR1 SNHLY and CDR2 FYNNEI. The CDR3 consists of 13 residues. The ends were cut back, 4 bases at V and 3 bases at J, with 9 bases in the middle. The chain's CDR3 is CASSGLDEETQYF. CDR3 DNA, as far as it was read: TGTGCCAGCAGTGGCCTAGATGAAGAGACC.

To note about this clone: Read data end 3 residues before the CDR3 end; the end is taken from the germline J gene. The chain employs TRBV5-1 and TRBJ2-2, with 15 bases that match TRBD2. The V segment lost 4 bases and the J segment 7 bases; nucleotides outside the gene matches: 11. Germline CDR1 SGHRS, CDR2 YFSETQ. This CDR3 region has 18 residues. Partial CDR3 DNA: TGCGCCAGCAGCACATGGACTAGCGGGGGGGCCCAGGACGGGGAG. Translated: CASSTWTSGGAQDGE. The CDR3, in full, reads CASSTWTSGGAQDGELFF.

Worth noting for this clone: The read comes to an end 3 residues before the CDR3 does, leaving the germline J gene to fill in the end. The chain combines TRBV2 with TRBJ1-5, with no clear D. Trimming took 6 bases from V and 5 from J, leaving 14 bases between them. Germline-derived CDR1 and CDR2 are SNHLY and FYNNEI. This CDR3 region has 14 residues. The part of the CDR3 DNA that was read is TGTGCCAGCAGCGACATCAGAGCGGATCAGCCC. This codes for CASSDIRADQP. The CDR3, in full, reads CASSDIRADQPQHF.

With respect to this clone: The read stops 3 residues short of the end of the CDR3; the missing end is completed from the germline J gene. The V gene is TRBV7-2, the J gene TRBJ2-2; D is unclear. The CDR3 contains 14 residues. Germline values: CDR1 SGHTA, CDR2 FQGNSA. V dropped 0 bases and J dropped 5 bases, with 7 bases sitting between them. The part of the CDR3 DNA that was read is TGTGCCAGCAGCTTAGCGTTCCTTACCGGGGAG. Protein: CASSLAFLTGE. The CDR3 as a whole reads CASSLAFLTGELFF.

As concerns this clone: The sequence runs out 3 residues before the end of the CDR3; the remainder is reconstructed from the germline J gene. V gene TRBV2 combines with J gene TRBJ1-4, with no clear D. Germline V gives CDR1 SNHLY, CDR2 FYNNEI. V was pared by 2 bases and J by 8 bases, with 12 bases between. There are 14 residues in the CDR3. The CDR3 loop reads CASSESGRREKLFF. The CDR3 bases that were read are TGTGCCAGCAGTGAATCGGGTAGGCGAGAAAAA.

As regards this clone: Read sequence stops 3 residues before the CDR3 end, and the germline J gene provides the missing end. This chain links TRBV13 with TRBJ1-6; no reliable D call. This CDR3 spans 14 amino acids. Germline V gene data show CDR1 as PRHDT and CDR2 as FYEKMQ (reference sequence). V shed 1 base and J shed 6 bases, with 7 bases lying between them. The DNA read from the CDR3 is TGTGCCAGCAGCTTAGTCCTCTTTAATTCACCC. Protein sequence: CASSLVLFNSP. The CDR3 in its entirety is CASSLVLFNSPLHF.

Worth noting for this clone: The sequence runs out 3 residues before the end of the CDR3; the remainder is reconstructed from the germline J gene. The chain is built from TRBV6-4 and TRBJ2-2, with D possibly matching TRBD1 (6 bases). Trimming removed 6 bases at V and 7 bases at J, with 18 bases between. CDR1 MRHNA and CDR2 SNTAGT come from the germline V gene. The CDR3 is made up of 15 amino acids. CDR3 DNA, as far as it was read: TGTGCCAGCAGCCCCGTGCCAGGGGACGGCGGGGAG. Its protein is CASSPVPGDGGE. The whole CDR3 protein is CASSPVPGDGGELFF.

Partial CDR3 DNA: TGTGCCTGGGCCACGCTACGGGACACTGGAAAA. Amino acid sequence: CAWATLRDTGK. The whole CDR3 region reads CAWATLRDTGKLFF. The chain is built from TRBV30 and TRBJ1-4; perhaps TRBD1 as D (6 bases). The CDR3 end lies 3 residues beyond the end of the read and is filled in from the germline J gene. The CDR3 has 14 residues. V lost 5 bases and J 10 bases, leaving 20 bases between the germline ends. Germline V gene sequence: CDR1 GTSNPN, CDR2 SVGIG (reference sequence).

About this clone: The read halts 3 residues ahead of the CDR3 end, with the missing end drawn from the germline J gene. The chain carries TRBV10-2 and TRBJ2-7, with 7 bases lining up with TRBD2. After removal of 3 bases from V and 3 bases from J, the junction contained 8 bases not matched to a gene. The CDR3 loop spans 15 amino acids. Germline loops: CDR1 WSHSY, CDR2 SAAADI. CDR3 DNA, as far as it was read: TGCGCCAGCAGTGACCCGAGCGGGGCGGTCTACGAG. This translates into CASSDPSGAVYE. The full-length CDR3 reads as CASSDPSGAVYEQYF.

As regards this clone: Coverage ceases 3 residues before the CDR3 finishes, and the germline J gene fills in the end. The V call is TRBV18, the J call TRBJ2-7; 9 positions agree with TRBD1. With V trimmed by 5 bases and J by 2 bases, 7 bases remained unmatched. The CDR3 extends over 15 amino acids. Germline CDR1 and CDR2: KGHSH and LQKENI. CDR3: CASSSGQGLPYEQYF. The part of the CDR3 DNA that was read is TGTGCCAGCTCAAGCGGACAGGGGCTACCCTACGAG.

As to this clone: The CDR3 end is not reached by the read, which stops 3 residues before it; the germline J gene fills it in. The gene calls are TRBV12-3 or TRBV12-4 and TRBJ1-3; D remains ambiguous. This CDR3 has 16 amino acids. The V gene lost 7 bases and the J gene lost 5 bases, with 21 bases spanning the gap. CDR3 in amino acids: CASNTGRRGIRNTIYF. The part of the CDR3 DNA that was read is TGTGCCAGCAATACCGGGAGGCGGGGTATTAGAAACACC.

Of note for this clone: The CDR3 extends 3 residues past the end of the read, so its final part is completed from the germline J gene. This chain connects TRBV30 to TRBJ1-5, with TRBD1 identical over 7 bases. The V segment lost 0 bases and the J segment 3 bases; nucleotides outside the gene matches: 5. The CDR3 spans 15 residues. The germline CDR1 and CDR2 sequences are GTSNPN and SVGIG (reference sequence). CDR3 DNA (partial): TGTGCCTGGAGTGTACAGGGACAGAACAATCAGCCC. Its translation: CAWSVQGQNNQP. In full, the CDR3 reads CAWSVQGQNNQPQHF.

On this clone itself: With the read ending 3 residues before the CDR3 end, the germline J gene is used to fill in that end. V and J are TRBV7-8 and TRBJ2-7; D might be TRBD1 (5 bases). The CDR3 consists of 13 residues. Trimming removed 3 bases from V and 3 bases from J, with 9 bases in between. CDR1 is SGHVS, CDR2 FQNEAQ, per germline. The part of the CDR3 DNA that was read is TGTGCCAGCAGCTTCAGGGATTACTACGAG. Translated: CASSFRDYYE. The complete CDR3 protein is CASSFRDYYEQYF.

Concerning this clone: The read falls 3 residues short of the CDR3 end, and the missing part is taken from the germline J gene. V and J are TRBV20-1 and TRBJ2-2; 15 bases align to TRBD2. Germline V gene lookup returns CDR1 DFQATT and CDR2 SNEGSKA (reference sequence). V was clipped by 5 bases and J by 7 bases; unmatched bases: 5. The CDR3 runs 15 residues. CDR3 DNA, as far as it was read: TGCAGTGCTGGACTAGCGGGGGGGAATGGCGGGGAG. This codes for CSAGLAGGNGGE. In full, the CDR3 is CSAGLAGGNGGELFF.

CDR3 amino acids: CASSLRTASSGANVLTF. The sequenced part of the CDR3 DNA is TGTGCCAGCAGCTTACGGACAGCTTCCTCTGGGGCCAACGTC. This chain connects TRBV7-8 to TRBJ2-6; D is perhaps TRBD1 (6 bases). Read sequence stops 3 residues before the CDR3 end, and the germline J gene provides the missing end. The CDR3 is 17 residues long. Germline CDR1 is SGHVS and CDR2 is FQNEAQ. Trimming stripped 2 bases from V and 0 bases from J, with 11 bases between.

Of note for this clone: Coverage ceases 3 residues before the CDR3 finishes, and the germline J gene fills in the end. This chain joins TRBV7-3 and TRBJ2-5; D is uncertain. The CDR3 is 14 residues long. Germline values: CDR1 SGHTA, CDR2 FQGTGA. V shed 5 bases and J shed 1 base, with 11 bases lying between them. The CDR3 protein is CASSQTTTQETQYF. The covered CDR3 bases are TGTGCCAGCAGCCAAACAACAACCCAAGAGACC.

The CDR3 spells CSARGRLPPEQYF. The sequenced part of the CDR3 DNA is TGCAGTGCCCGAGGGCGTTTACCCCCCGAG. The gene calls are TRBV20-1 and TRBJ2-7, with D perhaps matching TRBD2 (5 bases). Read data end 3 residues before the CDR3 end; the end is taken from the germline J gene. V was trimmed by 6 bases and J by 6 bases, leaving 18 bases between them. The CDR3 spans 13 residues. Germline CDR1 and CDR2: DFQATT and SNEGSKA (reference sequence).

With respect to this clone: The read gets to within 3 residues of the CDR3 end, and the germline J gene fills in the rest. The rearrangement joins TRBV5-6 to TRBJ1-1; TRBD1 is a possible D gene (5 bases). The V gene's germline CDR1 is SGHDT and CDR2 YYEEEE. The germline V and J ends were trimmed by 3 bases and 6 bases, with 12 bases remaining between them. This CDR3 is 13 amino acids long. CDR3 DNA, as far as it was read: TGTGCCAGCAGCTGGGGGGGGACGGCTGAA. It is translated as CASSWGGTAE. In full, the CDR3 reads CASSWGGTAEAFF.

Points on this clone: The read comes to an end 3 residues before the CDR3 does, leaving the germline J gene to fill in the end. This rearrangement joins TRBV28 to TRBJ2-7; 7 bases align to TRBD2. The J segment lost 4 bases and the V segment lost 7 bases, leaving 13 bases of the junction unmatched. Germline V gives CDR1 MDHEN, CDR2 SYDVKM. The CDR3 loop spans 15 amino acids. CDR3 DNA, as far as it was read: TGTGCCAGCACCTCTCCTGCGGGGGTTGGGTACGAG. It codes for CASTSPAGVGYE. The complete CDR3 sequence is CASTSPAGVGYEQYF.